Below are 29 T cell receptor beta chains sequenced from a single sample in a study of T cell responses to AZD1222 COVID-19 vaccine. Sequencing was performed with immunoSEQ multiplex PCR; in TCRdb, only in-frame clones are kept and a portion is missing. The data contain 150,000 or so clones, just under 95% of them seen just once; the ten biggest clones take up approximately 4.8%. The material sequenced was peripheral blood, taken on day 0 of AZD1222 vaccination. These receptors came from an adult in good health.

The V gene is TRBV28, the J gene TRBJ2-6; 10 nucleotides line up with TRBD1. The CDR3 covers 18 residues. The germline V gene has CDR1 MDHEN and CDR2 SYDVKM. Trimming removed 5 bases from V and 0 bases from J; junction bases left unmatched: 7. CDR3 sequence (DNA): TGTGCCAGCAGTCCCCGGGACAGGGGCCACTCTGGGGCCAACGTCCTGACTTTC. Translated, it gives CASSPRDRGHSGANVLTF.

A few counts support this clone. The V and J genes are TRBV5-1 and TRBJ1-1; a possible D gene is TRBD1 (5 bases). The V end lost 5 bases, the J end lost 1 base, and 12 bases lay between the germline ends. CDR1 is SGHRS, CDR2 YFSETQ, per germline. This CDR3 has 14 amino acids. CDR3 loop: CASSHGGGNTEAFF. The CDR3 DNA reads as TGCGCCAGCAGTCACGGTGGGGGGAACACTGAAGCTTTCTTT.

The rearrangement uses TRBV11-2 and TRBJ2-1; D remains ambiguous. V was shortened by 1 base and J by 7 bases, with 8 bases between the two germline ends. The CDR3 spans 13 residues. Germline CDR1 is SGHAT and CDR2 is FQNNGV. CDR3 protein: CASSLVYSNEQFF. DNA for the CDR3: TGTGCCAGCAGCTTAGTCTACTCGAATGAGCAGTTCTTC.

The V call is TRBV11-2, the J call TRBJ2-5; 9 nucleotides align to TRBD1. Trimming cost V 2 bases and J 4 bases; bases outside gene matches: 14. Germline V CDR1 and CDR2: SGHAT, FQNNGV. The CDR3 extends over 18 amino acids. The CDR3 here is CASSLKFGSQGAGETQYF. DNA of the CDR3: TGTGCCAGCAGCTTAAAATTCGGATCACAGGGGGCGGGAGAGACCCAGTACTTC.

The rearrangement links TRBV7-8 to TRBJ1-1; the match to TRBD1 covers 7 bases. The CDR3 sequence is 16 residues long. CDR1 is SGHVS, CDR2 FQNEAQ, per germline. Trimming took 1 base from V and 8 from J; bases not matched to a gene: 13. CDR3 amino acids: CASSLGPLDRFEEAFF. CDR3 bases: TGTGCCAGCAGCTTAGGGCCCCTGGACAGGTTCGAAGAAGCTTTCTTT. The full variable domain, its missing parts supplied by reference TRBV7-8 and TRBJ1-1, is GAGVSQSPRYKVAKRGQDVALRCDPISGHVSLFWYQQALGQGPEFLTYFQNEAQLDKSGLPSDRFFAERPEGSVSTLKIQRTQQEDSAVYLCASSLGPLDRFEEAFFGQGTRLTVV.

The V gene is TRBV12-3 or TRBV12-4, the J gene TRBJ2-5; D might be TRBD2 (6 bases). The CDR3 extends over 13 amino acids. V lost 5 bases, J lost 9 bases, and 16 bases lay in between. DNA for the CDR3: TGTGCCAGCAGTGGGGACTTACGGGGAGCCCAGTACTTC. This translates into CASSGDLRGAQYF.

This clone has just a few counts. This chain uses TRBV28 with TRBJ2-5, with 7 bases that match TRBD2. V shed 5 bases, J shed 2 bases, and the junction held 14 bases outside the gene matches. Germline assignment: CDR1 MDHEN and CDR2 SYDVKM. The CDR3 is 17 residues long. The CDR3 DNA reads TGTGCCAGCAGTCGCCTCGCGGCTAGCGGTAGACAAGAGACCCAGTACTTC. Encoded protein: CASSRLAASGRQETQYF.

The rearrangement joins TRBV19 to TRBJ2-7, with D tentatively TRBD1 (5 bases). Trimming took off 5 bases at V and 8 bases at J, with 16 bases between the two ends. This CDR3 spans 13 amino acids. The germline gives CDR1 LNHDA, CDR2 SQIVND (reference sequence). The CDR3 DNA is TGTGCCAGTAGTTTACAGGATGATACGAAGCAGTACTTC. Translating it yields CASSLQDDTKQYF.

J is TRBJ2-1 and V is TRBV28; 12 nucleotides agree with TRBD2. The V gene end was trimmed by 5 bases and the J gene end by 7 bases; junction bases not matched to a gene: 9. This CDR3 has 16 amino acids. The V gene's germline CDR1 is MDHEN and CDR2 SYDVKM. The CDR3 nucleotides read TGTGCCAGCAGTCCTTGGACTAGCGGGAATGGGAATGAGCAGTTCTTC. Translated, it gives CASSPWTSGNGNEQFF.

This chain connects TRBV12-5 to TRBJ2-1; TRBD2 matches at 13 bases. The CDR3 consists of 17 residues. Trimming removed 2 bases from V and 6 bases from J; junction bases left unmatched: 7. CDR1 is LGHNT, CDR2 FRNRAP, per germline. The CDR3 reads CASGLLKGLAGPNEQFF. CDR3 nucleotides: TGTGCTAGTGGTTTGTTAAAGGGACTAGCGGGGCCCAATGAGCAGTTCTTC.

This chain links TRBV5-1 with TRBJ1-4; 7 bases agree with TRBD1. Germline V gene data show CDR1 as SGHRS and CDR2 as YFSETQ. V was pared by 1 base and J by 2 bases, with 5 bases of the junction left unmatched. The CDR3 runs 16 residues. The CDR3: CASSLRQGYTNEKLFF. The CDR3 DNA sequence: TGCGCCAGCAGCTTGAGACAGGGATACACTAATGAAAAACTGTTTTTT.

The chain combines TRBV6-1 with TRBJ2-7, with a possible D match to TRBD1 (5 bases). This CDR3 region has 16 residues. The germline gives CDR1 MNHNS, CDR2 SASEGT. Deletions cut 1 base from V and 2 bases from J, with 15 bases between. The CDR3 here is CASSEGSTGYAYEQYF. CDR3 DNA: TGTGCCAGCAGTGAAGGCTCAACAGGTTATGCCTACGAGCAGTACTTC.

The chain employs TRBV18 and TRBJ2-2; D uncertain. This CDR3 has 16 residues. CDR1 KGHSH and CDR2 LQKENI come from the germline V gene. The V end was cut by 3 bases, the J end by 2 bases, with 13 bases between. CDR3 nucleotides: TGTGCCAGCTCACCCAGATCTCAGAGCAACACCGGGGAGCTGTTTTTT. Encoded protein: CASSPRSQSNTGELFF.

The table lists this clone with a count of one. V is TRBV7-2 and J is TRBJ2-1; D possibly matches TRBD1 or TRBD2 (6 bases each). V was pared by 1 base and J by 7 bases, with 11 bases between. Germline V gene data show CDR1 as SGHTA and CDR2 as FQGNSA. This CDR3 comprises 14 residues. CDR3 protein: CASSLGRGRNEQFF. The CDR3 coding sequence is TGTGCCAGCAGCTTAGGTAGGGGGAGGAATGAGCAGTTCTTC.

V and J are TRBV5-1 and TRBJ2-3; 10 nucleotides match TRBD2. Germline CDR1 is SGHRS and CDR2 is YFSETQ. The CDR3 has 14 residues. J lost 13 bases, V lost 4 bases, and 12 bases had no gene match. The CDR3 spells CASSLASGSGIEYF. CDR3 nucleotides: TGCGCCAGCAGCCTCGCTAGCGGGAGTGGTATTGAGTATTTT.

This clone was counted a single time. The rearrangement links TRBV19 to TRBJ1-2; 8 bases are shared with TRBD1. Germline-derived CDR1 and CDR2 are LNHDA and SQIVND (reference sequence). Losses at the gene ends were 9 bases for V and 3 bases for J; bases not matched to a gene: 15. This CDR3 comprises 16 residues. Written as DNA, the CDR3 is TGTGCCAGCAGAATTCCCTCAGGACAGGGAGACTATGGCTACACCTTC. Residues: CASRIPSGQGDYGYTF.

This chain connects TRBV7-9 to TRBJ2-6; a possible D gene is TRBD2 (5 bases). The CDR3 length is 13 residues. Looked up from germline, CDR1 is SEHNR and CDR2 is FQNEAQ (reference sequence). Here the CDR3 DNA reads TGTGCTTTCGGGGTTTCGGAGGCCAACGTCCTGACTTTC. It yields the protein CAFGVSEANVLTF.

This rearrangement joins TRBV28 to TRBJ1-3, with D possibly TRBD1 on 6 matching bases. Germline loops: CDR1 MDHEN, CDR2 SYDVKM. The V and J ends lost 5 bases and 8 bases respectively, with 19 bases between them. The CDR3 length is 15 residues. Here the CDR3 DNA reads TGTGCCAGCAGTACCATCCGCTGGGGGCGGGACACCATATATTTT. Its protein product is CASSTIRWGRDTIYF.

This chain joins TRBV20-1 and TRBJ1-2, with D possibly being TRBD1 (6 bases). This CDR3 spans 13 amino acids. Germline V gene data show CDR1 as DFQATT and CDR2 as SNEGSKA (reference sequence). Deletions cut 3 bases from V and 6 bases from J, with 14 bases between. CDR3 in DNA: TGCAGTGCTAGTCCGGGGGGCGCCCATGGCTACACCTTC. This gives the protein CSASPGGAHGYTF.

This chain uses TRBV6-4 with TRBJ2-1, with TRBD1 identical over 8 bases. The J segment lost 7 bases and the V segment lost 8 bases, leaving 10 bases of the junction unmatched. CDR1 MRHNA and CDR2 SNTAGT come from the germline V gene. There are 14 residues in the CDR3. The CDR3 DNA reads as TGTGCCAGCTCCCCTGGGACAGGAGGAAATGAGCAGTTCTTC. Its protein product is CASSPGTGGNEQFF.

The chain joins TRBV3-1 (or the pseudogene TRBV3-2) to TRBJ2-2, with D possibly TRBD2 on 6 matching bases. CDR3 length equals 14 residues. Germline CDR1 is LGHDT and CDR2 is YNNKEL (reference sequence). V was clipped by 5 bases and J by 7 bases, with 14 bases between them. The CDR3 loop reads CASSTRGINGELFF. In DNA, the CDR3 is TGTGCCAGCAGCACCCGGGGGATAAACGGGGAGCTGTTTTTT.

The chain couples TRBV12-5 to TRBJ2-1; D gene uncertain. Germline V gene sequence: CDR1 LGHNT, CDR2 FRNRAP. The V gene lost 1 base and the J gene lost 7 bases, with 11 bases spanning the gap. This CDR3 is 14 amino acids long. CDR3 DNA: TGTGCTAGTGGTTTGGGGGTGGCCACTAATGAGCAGTTCTTC. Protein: CASGLGVATNEQFF.

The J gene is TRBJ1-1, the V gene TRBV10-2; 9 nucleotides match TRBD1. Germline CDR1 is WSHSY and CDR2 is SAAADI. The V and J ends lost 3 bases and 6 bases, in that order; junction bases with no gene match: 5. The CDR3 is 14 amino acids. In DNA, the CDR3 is TGCGCCAGCAGTGAAACCGGGACAGGGTCTGAAGCTTTCTTT. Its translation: CASSETGTGSEAFF.

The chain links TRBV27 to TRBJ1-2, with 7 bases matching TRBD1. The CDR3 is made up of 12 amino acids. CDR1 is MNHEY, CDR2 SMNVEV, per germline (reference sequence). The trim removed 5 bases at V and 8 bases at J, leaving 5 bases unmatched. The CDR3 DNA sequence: TGTGCCAGCAGTGCCAGGGGGGACGGCTACACCTTC. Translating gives CASSARGDGYTF.

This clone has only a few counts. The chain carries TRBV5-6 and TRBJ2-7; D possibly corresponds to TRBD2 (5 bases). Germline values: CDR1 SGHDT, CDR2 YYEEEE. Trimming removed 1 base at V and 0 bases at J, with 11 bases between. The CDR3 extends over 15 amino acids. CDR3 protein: CASSLSGGRSYEQYF. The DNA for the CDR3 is TGTGCCAGCAGCTTGAGTGGCGGGCGCTCCTACGAGCAGTACTTC.

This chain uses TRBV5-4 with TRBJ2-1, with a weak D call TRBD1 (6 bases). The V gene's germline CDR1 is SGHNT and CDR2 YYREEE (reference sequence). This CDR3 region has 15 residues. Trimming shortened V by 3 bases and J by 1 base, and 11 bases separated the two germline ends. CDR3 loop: CASSSGVGSYNEQFF. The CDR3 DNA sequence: TGTGCCAGCAGCTCAGGGGTTGGGTCCTACAATGAGCAGTTCTTC.

The CDR3 loop is CASSIGGYEQYF. The CDR3 DNA is TGTGCCAGTAGTATAGGAGGATACGAGCAGTACTTC. The chain is built from TRBV19 and TRBJ2-7; no clear D. The V gene's germline CDR1 is LNHDA and CDR2 SQIVND (reference sequence). The V end lost 1 base, the J end lost 4 bases, and 5 bases lay between the germline ends. The CDR3 totals 12 residues.

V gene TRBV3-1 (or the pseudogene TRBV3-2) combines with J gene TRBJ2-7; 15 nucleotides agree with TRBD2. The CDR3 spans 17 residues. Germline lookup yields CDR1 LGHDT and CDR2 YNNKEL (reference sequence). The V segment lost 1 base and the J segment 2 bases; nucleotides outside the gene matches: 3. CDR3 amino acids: CASSQARTSGGAYEQYF. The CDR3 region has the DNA TGTGCCAGCAGCCAAGCCAGGACTAGCGGGGGGGCCTACGAGCAGTACTTC.

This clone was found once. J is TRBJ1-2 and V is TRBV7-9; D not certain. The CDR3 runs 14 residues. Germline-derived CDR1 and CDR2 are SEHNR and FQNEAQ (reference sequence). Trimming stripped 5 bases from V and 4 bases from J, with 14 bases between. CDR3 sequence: CASSDNEDSYGYTF. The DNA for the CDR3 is TGTGCCAGCAGCGACAATGAGGATAGCTATGGCTACACCTTC.